In its sample, the clone carrying this T cell receptor (beta chain) was seen many times. The sample belongs to a study of Graves' ophthalmopathy and Graves' hyperthyroidism. Amplified material comprised TCR beta CDR3 regions derived from RNA transcripts. RT-PCR with HTBI primers came first, then second-round multiplex PCR. One entry per CDR3 protein, called by TCRdb with MiXCR from the multiplex PCR reads. The data contain about 380,000 distinct CDR3 sequences, approximately 15% of them singletons. Material for sequencing was peripheral blood. The source of this sequence is a woman under 30 with stable Graves' hyperthyroidism.

DNA of the CDR3: TGTGCCAGCAGCGCGGCCCGGCCAGGGATCTATGGCTACACCTTC. It yields the protein CASSAARPGIYGYTF. The J gene is TRBJ1-2, the V gene TRBV9; weak D call: TRBD1 (5 bases). The V end lost 3 bases, the J end lost 4 bases, and 16 bases lay between the germline ends. The length of the CDR3 is 15 residues. CDR1 is SGDLS, CDR2 YYNGEE, per germline.